The clone carrying this TCR beta chain was observed at least ten times. Trimming removed 1 base from V and 2 bases from J; junction bases left unmatched: 1. Germline CDR1 is LGHNA and CDR2 is YNFKEQ. The CDR3 covers 14 residues. TCRdb reanalysed the RT-PCR reads using MiXCR and keeps one entry per CDR3 protein. This table holds about 680,000 distinct CDR3 sequences, 14% found once. The chain has TRBV4-2 and TRBJ2-5, with 7 bases identical to TRBD2. The origin of this receptor is a female donor in good health, serving as a healthy control. Material for sequencing was memory CD4+ T cells from blood. The chain's CDR3 is CASSQVREQETQYF. CDR3 coding DNA: TGTGCCAGCAGCCAAGTGCGGGAGCAAGAGACCCAGTACTTC.